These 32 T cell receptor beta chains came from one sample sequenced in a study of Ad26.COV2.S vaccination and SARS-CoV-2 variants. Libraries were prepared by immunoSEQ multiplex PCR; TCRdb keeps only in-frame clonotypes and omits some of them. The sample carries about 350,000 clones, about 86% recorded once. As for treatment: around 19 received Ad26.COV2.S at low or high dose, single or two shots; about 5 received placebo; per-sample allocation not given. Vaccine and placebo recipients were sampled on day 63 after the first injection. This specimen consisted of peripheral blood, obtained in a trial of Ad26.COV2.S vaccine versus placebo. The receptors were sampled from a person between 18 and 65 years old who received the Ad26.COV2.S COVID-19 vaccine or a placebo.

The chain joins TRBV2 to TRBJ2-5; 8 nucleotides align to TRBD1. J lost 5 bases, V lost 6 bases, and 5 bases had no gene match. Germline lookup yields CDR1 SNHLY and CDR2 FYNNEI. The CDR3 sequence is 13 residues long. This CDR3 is CASSDRGRETQYF. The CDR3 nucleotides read TGTGCCAGCAGCGACAGGGGCCGGGAGACCCAGTACTTC.

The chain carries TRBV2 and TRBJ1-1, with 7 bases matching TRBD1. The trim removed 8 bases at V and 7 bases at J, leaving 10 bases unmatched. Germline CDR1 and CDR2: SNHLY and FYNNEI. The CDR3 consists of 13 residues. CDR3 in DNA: TGTGCCAGCCTCGTATACCGGGACAGTGAAGCTTTCTTT. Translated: CASLVYRDSEAFF.

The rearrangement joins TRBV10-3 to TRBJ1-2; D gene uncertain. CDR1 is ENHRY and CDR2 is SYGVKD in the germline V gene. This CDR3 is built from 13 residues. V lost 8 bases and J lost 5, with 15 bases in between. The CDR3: CAIGTGEPYGYTF. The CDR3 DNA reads TGTGCCATCGGAACCGGGGAACCTTATGGCTACACCTTC.

CDR3 amino acids: CASSPRLNLRGEQFF. In DNA, the CDR3 is TGTGCCAGCAGCCCTCGACTAAACCTCCGTGGAGAGCAGTTCTTC. This chain connects TRBV11-3 to TRBJ2-1; D perhaps matches TRBD2 (5 bases). Trimming removed 5 bases at V and 10 bases at J, with 21 bases between. CDR3 length equals 15 residues. Germline V gene data show CDR1 as SGHNT and CDR2 as YENEEA.

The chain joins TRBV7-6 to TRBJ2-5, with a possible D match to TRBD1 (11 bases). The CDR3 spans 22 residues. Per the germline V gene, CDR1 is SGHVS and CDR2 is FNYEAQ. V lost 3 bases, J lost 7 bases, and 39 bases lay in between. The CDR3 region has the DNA TGTGCCAGCAGCTTCTCCTTCTTAGGACAGGGGGCGCCTAGCGGGAGATACGGGACCCAGTACTTC. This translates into CASSFSFLGQGAPSGRYGTQYF. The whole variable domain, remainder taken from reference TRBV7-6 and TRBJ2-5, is GAGVSQSPRYKVTKRGQDVALRCDPISGHVSLYWYRQALGQGPEFLTYFNYEAQQDKSGLPNDRFSAERPEGSISTLTIQRTEQRDSAMYRCASSFSFLGQGAPSGRYGTQYFGPGTRLLVL.

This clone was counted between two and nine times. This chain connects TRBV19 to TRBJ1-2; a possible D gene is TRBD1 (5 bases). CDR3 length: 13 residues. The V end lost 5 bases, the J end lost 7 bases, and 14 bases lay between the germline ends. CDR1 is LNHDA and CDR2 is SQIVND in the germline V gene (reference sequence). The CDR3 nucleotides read TGTGCCAGTAGTCGAACAGGAGAAAGTGGCTACACCTTC. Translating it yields CASSRTGESGYTF.

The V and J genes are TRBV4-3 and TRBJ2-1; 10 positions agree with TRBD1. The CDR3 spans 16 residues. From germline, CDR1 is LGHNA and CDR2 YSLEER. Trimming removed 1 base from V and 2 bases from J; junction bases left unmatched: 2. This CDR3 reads CASSQGDRGPYNEQFF. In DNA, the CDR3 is TGCGCCAGCAGCCAAGGAGACAGGGGGCCCTACAATGAGCAGTTCTTC.

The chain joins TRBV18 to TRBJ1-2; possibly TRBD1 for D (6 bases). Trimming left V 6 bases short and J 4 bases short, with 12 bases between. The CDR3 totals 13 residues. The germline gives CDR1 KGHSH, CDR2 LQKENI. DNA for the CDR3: TGTGCCAGCTCCCCAGGGGAGGTCTATGGCTACACCTTC. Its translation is CASSPGEVYGYTF.

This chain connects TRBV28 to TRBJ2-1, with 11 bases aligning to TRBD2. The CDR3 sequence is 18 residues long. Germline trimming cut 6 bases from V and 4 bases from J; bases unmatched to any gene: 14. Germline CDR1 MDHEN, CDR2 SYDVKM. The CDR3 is CASSRPSSGGPLYNEQFF. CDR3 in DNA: TGTGCCAGCAGCAGACCATCTAGCGGGGGGCCCTTATACAATGAGCAGTTCTTC.

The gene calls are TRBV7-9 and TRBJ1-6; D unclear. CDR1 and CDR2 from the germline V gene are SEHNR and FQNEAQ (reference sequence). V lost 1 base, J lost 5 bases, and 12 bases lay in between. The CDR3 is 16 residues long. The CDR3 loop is CASSLGPVRDNSPLHF. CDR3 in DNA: TGTGCCAGCAGCTTAGGTCCGGTAAGGGATAATTCACCCCTCCACTTT.

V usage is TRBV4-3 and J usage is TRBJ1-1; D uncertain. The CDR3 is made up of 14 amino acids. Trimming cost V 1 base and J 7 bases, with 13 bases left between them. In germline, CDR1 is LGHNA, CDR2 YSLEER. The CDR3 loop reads CASSQGRPEDEAFF. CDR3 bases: TGCGCCAGCAGCCAAGGTCGCCCAGAGGATGAAGCTTTCTTT.

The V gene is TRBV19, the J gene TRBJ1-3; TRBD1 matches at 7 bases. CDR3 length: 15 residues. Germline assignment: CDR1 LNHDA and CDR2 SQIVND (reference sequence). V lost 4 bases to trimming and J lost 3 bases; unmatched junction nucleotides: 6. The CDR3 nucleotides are TGTGCCAGTAGTACCGGGACAGATCTTGGAAACACCATATATTTT. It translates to CASSTGTDLGNTIYF.

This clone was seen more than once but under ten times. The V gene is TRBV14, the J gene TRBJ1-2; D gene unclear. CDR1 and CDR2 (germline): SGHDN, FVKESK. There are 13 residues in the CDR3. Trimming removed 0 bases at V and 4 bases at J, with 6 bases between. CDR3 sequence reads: CASSQDASYGYTF. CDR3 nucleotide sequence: TGTGCCAGCAGCCAAGATGCTTCCTATGGCTACACCTTC.

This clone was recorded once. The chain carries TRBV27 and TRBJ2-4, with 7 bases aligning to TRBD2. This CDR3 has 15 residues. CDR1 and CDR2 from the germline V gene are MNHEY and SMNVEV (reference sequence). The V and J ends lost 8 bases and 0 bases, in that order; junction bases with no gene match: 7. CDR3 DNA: TGTGCCAGCCCTGGAGTAGCGGGAGCCAAAAACATTCAGTACTTC. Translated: CASPGVAGAKNIQYF.

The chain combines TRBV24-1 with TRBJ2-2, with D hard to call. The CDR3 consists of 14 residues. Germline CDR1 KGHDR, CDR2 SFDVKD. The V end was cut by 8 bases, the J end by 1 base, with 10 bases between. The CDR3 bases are TGTGCCACCACAGGTGCTAAGAACACCGGGGAGCTGTTTTTT. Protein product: CATTGAKNTGELFF.

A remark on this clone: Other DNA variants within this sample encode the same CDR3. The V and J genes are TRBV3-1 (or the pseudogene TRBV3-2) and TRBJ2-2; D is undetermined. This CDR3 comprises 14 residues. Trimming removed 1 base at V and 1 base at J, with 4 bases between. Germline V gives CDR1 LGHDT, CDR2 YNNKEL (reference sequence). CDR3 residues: CASSQVRNTGELFF. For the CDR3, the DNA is TGTGCCAGCAGCCAAGTCCGGAACACCGGGGAGCTGTTTTTT.

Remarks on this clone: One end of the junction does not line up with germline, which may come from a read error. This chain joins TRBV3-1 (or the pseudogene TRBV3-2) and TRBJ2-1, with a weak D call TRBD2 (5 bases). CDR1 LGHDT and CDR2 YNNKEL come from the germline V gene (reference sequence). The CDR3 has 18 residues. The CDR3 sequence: CASSQRIRDVSSYNERFF. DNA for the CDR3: TGTGCCAGCAGCCAAAGAATCCGGGATGTTAGCTCCTACAATGAGCGGTTCTTC.

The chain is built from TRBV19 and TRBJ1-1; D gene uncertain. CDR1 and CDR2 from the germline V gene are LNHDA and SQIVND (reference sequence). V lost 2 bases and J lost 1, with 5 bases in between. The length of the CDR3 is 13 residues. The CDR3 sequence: CASSIMRNTEAFF. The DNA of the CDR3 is TGTGCCAGTAGTATAATGCGGAACACTGAAGCTTTCTTT.

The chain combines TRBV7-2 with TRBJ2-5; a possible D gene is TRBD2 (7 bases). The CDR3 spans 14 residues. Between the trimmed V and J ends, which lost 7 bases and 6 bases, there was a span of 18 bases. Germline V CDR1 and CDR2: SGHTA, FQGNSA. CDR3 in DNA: TGTGCCAGCACCCAAGGGGGAGGGCCTCAGACCCAGTACTTC. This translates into CASTQGGGPQTQYF.

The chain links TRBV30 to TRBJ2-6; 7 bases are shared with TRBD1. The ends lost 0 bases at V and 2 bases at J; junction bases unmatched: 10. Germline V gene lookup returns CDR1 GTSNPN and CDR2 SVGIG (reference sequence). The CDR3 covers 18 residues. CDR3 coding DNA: TGTGCCTGGAGTGTACTTAGGGGGCCTACCGCTGGGGCCAACGTCCTGACTTTC. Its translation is CAWSVLRGPTAGANVLTF.

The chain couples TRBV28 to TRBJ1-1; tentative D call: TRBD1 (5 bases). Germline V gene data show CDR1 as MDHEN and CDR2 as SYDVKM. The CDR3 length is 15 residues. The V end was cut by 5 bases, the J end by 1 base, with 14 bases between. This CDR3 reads CASSTPRGGNTEAFF. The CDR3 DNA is TGTGCCAGCAGTACCCCCCGGGGGGGGAACACTGAAGCTTTCTTT.

CDR3 nucleotides: TGTGCCAGTAGTATCCAGGGGACTGAAGCTTTCTTT. This sequence encodes CASSIQGTEAFF. The chain carries TRBV19 and TRBJ1-1; D is perhaps TRBD1 (6 bases). V lost 3 bases, J lost 5 bases, and 7 bases lay in between. CDR1 is LNHDA, CDR2 SQIVND, per germline (reference sequence). The CDR3 totals 12 residues.

As DNA, the CDR3 is TGTGCCAGCAGCCCGGGACGGATGGGTCTAGAGCCCCAGCATTTT. Translated, it gives CASSPGRMGLEPQHF. This sequence joins TRBV6-2 or TRBV6-3 and TRBJ1-5; D perhaps matches TRBD1 (5 bases). This CDR3 has 15 amino acids. Trimming pared 6 bases from V and 8 bases from J, leaving 20 bases between. Germline values: CDR1 MNHEY, CDR2 SVGEGT.

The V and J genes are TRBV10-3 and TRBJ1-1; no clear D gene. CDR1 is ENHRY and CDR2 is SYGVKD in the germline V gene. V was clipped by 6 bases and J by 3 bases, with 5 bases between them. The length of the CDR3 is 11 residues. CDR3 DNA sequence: TGTGCCATCAGACGGGACACTGAAGCTTTCTTT. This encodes CAIRRDTEAFF.

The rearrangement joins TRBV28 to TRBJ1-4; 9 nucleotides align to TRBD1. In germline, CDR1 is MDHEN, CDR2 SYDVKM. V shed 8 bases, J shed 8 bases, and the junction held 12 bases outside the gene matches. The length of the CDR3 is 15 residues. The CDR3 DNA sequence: TGTGCCAGCCGAGGGACAGGGAGGGAGGTGGAAAAACTGTTTTTT. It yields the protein CASRGTGREVEKLFF.

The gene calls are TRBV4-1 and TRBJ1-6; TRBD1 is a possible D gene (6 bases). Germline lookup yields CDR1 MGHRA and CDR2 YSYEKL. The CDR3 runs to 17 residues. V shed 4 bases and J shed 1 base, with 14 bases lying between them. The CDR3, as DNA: TGCGCCAGCAGCCCCCAGGGGATGAGGTCCTATAATTCACCCCTCCACTTT. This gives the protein CASSPQGMRSYNSPLHF.

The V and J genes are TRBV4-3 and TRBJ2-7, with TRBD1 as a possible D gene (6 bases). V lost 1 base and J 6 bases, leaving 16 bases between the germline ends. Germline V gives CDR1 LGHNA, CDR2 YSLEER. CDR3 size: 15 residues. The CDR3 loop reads CASSQVTGTFSEQYF. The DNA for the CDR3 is TGCGCCAGCAGCCAAGTTACAGGGACATTCTCCGAGCAGTACTTC.

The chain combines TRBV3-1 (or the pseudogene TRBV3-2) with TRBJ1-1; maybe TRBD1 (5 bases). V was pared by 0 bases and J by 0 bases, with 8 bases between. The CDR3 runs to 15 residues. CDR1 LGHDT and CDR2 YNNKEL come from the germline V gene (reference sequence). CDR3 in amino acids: CASSQDRVLNTEAFF. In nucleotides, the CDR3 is TGTGCCAGCAGCCAAGACAGGGTTTTGAACACTGAAGCTTTCTTT.

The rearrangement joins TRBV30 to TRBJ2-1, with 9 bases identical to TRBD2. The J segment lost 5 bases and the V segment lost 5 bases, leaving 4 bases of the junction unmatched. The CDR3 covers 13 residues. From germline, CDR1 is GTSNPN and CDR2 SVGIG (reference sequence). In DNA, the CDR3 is TGTGCCTGGGAAGGACTAGCGCACAATGAGCAGTTCTTC. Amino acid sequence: CAWEGLAHNEQFF.

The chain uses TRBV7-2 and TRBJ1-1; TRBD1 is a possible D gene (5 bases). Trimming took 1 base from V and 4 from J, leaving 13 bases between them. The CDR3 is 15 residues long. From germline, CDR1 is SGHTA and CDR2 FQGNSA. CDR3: CASSLVYTGGTEAFF. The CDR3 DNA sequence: TGTGCCAGCAGCTTAGTTTACACTGGGGGCACTGAAGCTTTCTTT.

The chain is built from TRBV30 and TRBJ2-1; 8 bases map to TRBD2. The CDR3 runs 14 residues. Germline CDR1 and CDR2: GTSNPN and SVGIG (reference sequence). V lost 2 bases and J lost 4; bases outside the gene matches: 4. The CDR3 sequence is CAWSRGGGYNEQFF. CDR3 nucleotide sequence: TGTGCCTGGAGTCGGGGGGGAGGGTACAATGAGCAGTTCTTC.

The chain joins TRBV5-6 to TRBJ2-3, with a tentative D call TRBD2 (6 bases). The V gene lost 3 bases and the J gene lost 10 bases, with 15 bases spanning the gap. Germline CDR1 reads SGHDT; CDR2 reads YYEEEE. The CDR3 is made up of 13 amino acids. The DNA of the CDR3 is TGTGCCAGCAGCTCGCCCTACCGGGACTCGCAGTATTTT. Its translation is CASSSPYRDSQYF. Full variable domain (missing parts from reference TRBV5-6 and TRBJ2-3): DAGVTQSPTHLIKTRGQQVTLRCSPKSGHDTVSWYQQALGQGPQFIFQYYEEEERQRGNFPDRFSGHQFPNYSSELNVNALLLGDSALYLCASSSPYRDSQYFGPGTRLTVL.